The TCR beta chain under discussion was sequenced for a study of control samples from healthy donors and cancer patients. This clone has just a few counts. Sequenced by immunoSEQ multiplex PCR; TCRdb stores in-frame clones only, minus some. The data hold 30,000 to 40,000 clones, with about 86% observed a single time. The CDR3 has 15 residues. Trimming cost V 2 bases and J 1 base, with 10 bases left between them. CDR1 is SGHTA, CDR2 FQGNSA, per germline. The chain carries TRBV7-2 and TRBJ2-3; D is undetermined. This clonotype originated in a woman in her thirties or forties with lung cancer. Input material: PBMCs. The CDR3 region has the DNA TGTGCCAGCAGCTTATCGAGTCGGGGCACAGATACGCAGTATTTT. As protein: CASSLSSRGTDTQYF.